These 31 T cell receptor beta chains were sequenced from one sample in a study of blood T cell repertoires in COVID-19. Repertoires were generated with immunoSEQ multiplex PCR, while TCRdb's copy carries only in-frame clones and drops some. The repertoire holds 180,000 or so clones, about 85% seen once, with more than 14% in the top ten. Sequencing was performed on peripheral blood. All receptors come from a woman in her seventies with COVID-19, enrolled during active disease.

This chain connects TRBV5-6 to TRBJ1-1; maybe TRBD1 (5 bases). The germline V and J ends were trimmed by 2 bases and 2 bases, with 13 bases remaining between them. CDR1 SGHDT and CDR2 YYEEEE come from the germline V gene. This CDR3 has 15 amino acids. The CDR3 DNA reads as TGTGCCAGCAGCTTTGGCAGGGCGCTCAACACTGAAGCTTTCTTT. Its protein product is CASSFGRALNTEAFF.

CDR3 nucleotides: TGCAGTGCTAGTGATGGACGAGGACGGGGAACCTACGAGCAGTACTTC. It is translated as CSASDGRGRGTYEQYF. The chain uses TRBV20-1 and TRBJ2-7; TRBD2 is a possible D gene (5 bases). CDR1 DFQATT and CDR2 SNEGSKA come from the germline V gene (reference sequence). The germline V and J ends were trimmed by 3 bases and 2 bases, with 20 bases remaining between them. The CDR3 covers 16 residues.

The chain links TRBV18 to TRBJ2-1; D not resolved. Germline lookup yields CDR1 KGHSH and CDR2 LQKENI. This CDR3 spans 13 amino acids. V was pared by 3 bases and J by 8 bases, with 11 bases between. The CDR3, as DNA: TGTGCCAGCTCACCGGCTATAGGAGATGAGCAGTTCTTC. This codes for CASSPAIGDEQFF.

The chain is built from TRBV9 and TRBJ1-1, with D hard to call. Looked up from germline, CDR1 is SGDLS and CDR2 is YYNGEE. Trimming removed 0 bases at V and 0 bases at J, with 9 bases between. This CDR3 region has 15 residues. The CDR3 sequence is CASSVDTGVNTEAFF. The CDR3 DNA follows: TGTGCCAGCAGCGTAGATACGGGAGTGAACACTGAAGCTTTCTTT.

The chain couples TRBV29-1 to TRBJ2-5; 7 nucleotides align to TRBD2. Trimming at V came to 6 bases and at J to 2 bases, leaving 9 bases not matched to a gene. This CDR3 has 14 residues. The germline V gene has CDR1 SQVTM and CDR2 ANQGSEA. CDR3 nucleotides: TGCAGCGTCCCTCTACCTAGCGGACAAGAGACCCAGTACTTC. Translated, it gives CSVPLPSGQETQYF. The variable domain in full, with the rest retrieved from reference TRBV29-1 and TRBJ2-5, is SAVISQKPSRDICQRGTSLTIQCQVDSQVTMMFWYRQQPGQSLTLIATANQGSEATYESGFVIDKFPISRPNLTFSTLTVSNMSPEDSSIYLCSVPLPSGQETQYFGPGTRLLVL.

The CDR3, as DNA: TGTGCCAGCAGTTCTGGACAGCCAAACTACGAGCAGTACGTC. It specifies CASSSGQPNYEQYV. The J gene is TRBJ2-7, the V gene TRBV28; TRBD1 might be the D (6 bases). Germline V CDR1 and CDR2: MDHEN, SYDVKM. V shed 4 bases and J shed 3 bases, with 13 bases lying between them. The CDR3 totals 14 residues.

The chain uses TRBV6-4 and TRBJ1-1; D may be TRBD1 (5 bases). The V gene lost 6 bases and the J gene lost 5 bases, with 13 bases spanning the gap. The CDR3 has 13 amino acids. Germline CDR1 is MRHNA and CDR2 is SNTAGT. The CDR3 loop is CASSQGGWTEAFF. In nucleotides, the CDR3 is TGTGCCAGCAGCCAGGGAGGATGGACTGAAGCTTTCTTT.

The chain is built from TRBV6-5 and TRBJ1-2; tentative D call: TRBD1 (6 bases). The CDR3 is 15 amino acids. CDR1 is MNHEY, CDR2 SVGAGI, per germline. V was shortened by 4 bases and J by 6 bases, with 18 bases between the two germline ends. The chain's CDR3 is CASSSPGQLQDGYTF. The CDR3 DNA reads TGTGCCAGCAGTTCCCCCGGACAGCTTCAGGATGGCTACACCTTC.

The rearrangement uses TRBV5-1 and TRBJ2-2, with TRBD2 matching over 9 bases. CDR3 length equals 16 residues. V shed 4 bases and J 0 bases; nucleotides not matched to a gene: 4. Per germline, CDR1 SGHRS and CDR2 YFSETQ. The CDR3 region is CASSPRLAANTGELFF. The CDR3 nucleotides read TGCGCCAGCAGCCCCAGACTAGCGGCGAACACCGGGGAGCTGTTTTTT.

The CDR3: CASSQDLRGYGYTF. The CDR3 DNA is TGTGCCAGCAGCCAAGATCTAAGGGGGTATGGCTACACCTTC. The chain is built from TRBV3-1 (or the pseudogene TRBV3-2) and TRBJ1-2; maybe TRBD1 (6 bases). In germline, CDR1 is LGHDT, CDR2 YNNKEL (reference sequence). The CDR3 spans 14 residues. V dropped 0 bases and J dropped 5 bases, with 10 bases sitting between them.

The chain couples TRBV5-1 to TRBJ2-2; D ambiguous. CDR1 and CDR2 (germline): SGHRS, YFSETQ. CDR3 length: 15 residues. V was clipped by 4 bases and J by 0 bases, with 10 bases between them. The CDR3 sequence is CASSLKIPNTGELFF. CDR3 in DNA: TGCGCCAGCAGCCTAAAGATACCGAACACCGGGGAGCTGTTTTTT.

J is TRBJ2-3 and V is TRBV3-1 (or the pseudogene TRBV3-2); weak D call: TRBD2 (5 bases). The CDR3 has 16 residues. V shed 4 bases and J shed 3 bases, with 17 bases lying between them. Germline CDR1 reads LGHDT; CDR2 reads YNNKEL (reference sequence). CDR3 protein: CASSRLASGSTDTQYF. CDR3 in DNA: TGTGCCAGCAGCCGACTTGCAAGCGGAAGTACAGATACGCAGTATTTT.

The V call is TRBV4-1, the J call TRBJ1-5; TRBD1 might be the D (6 bases). Germline V gene sequence: CDR1 MGHRA, CDR2 YSYEKL. Trimming shortened V by 4 bases and J by 0 bases, and 10 bases separated the two germline ends. This CDR3 contains 15 residues. The CDR3 DNA is TGCGCCAGCAGCCCAACGGACAGTAGCAATCAGCCCCAGCATTTT. This encodes CASSPTDSSNQPQHF.

J is TRBJ1-2 and V is TRBV12-3 or TRBV12-4, with D maybe TRBD1 (6 bases). The CDR3 length is 12 residues. The ends were cut back, 2 bases at V and 7 bases at J, with 8 bases in the middle. The DNA of the CDR3 is TGTGCCAGCAGTTTACAGGGGTCTGGCTACACCTTC. Its translation is CASSLQGSGYTF.

The chain couples TRBV5-5 to TRBJ1-5, with 9 bases that match TRBD1. V trimming: 5 bases; J trimming: 6 bases; junction bases outside the gene matches: 9. The CDR3 has 15 residues. The germline V gene has CDR1 SGHKS and CDR2 YYEKEE (reference sequence). This chain's CDR3 is CASSQRTGATQPQHF. The CDR3 coding sequence is TGTGCCAGCAGTCAAAGGACAGGGGCGACTCAGCCCCAGCATTTT.

The rearrangement joins TRBV4-1 to TRBJ1-6; weak D call: TRBD1 (6 bases). The V end was cut by 0 bases, the J end by 7 bases, with 13 bases between. Germline V gene data show CDR1 as MGHRA and CDR2 as YSYEKL. The CDR3 sequence is 16 residues long. CDR3 sequence (DNA): TGCGCCAGCAGCCAAGAGGCGCAGGGGTTGAATTCACCCCTCCACTTT. Protein product: CASSQEAQGLNSPLHF.

The chain uses TRBV4-1 and TRBJ1-2; TRBD1 matches at 12 bases. V lost 7 bases, J lost 7 bases, and 4 bases stayed unmatched. The CDR3 has 13 amino acids. Germline V gene lookup returns CDR1 MGHRA and CDR2 YSYEKL. CDR3 sequence: CASKGTGGSGYTF. The CDR3 bases are TGCGCCAGCAAAGGGACAGGGGGCTCTGGCTACACCTTC.

Note on this clone: The junction does not match germline at one end; this may be a read error. The chain joins TRBV7-3 to TRBJ2-3; 7 nucleotides agree with TRBD2. The CDR3 sequence is 13 residues long. Per the germline V gene, CDR1 is SGHTA and CDR2 is FQGTGA. The DNA of the CDR3 is TGTGCCAGCAGCTCGACTAGCAAAGATACGCAGTATTTT. It encodes CASSSTSKDTQYF. Full variable domain (remainder filled in from reference TRBV7-3 and TRBJ2-3): GAGVSQTPSNKVTEKGKYVELRCDPISGHTALYWYRQSLGQGPEFLIYFQGTGAADDSGLPNDRFFAVRPEGSVSTLKIQRTERGDSAVYLCASSSTSKDTQYFGPGTRLTVL.

This clone was seen only once. V gene TRBV6-1 combines with J gene TRBJ2-1; 10 bases line up with TRBD2. The CDR3 sequence is 12 residues long. Germline trimming cut 3 bases from V and 14 bases from J; bases unmatched to any gene: 4. Germline V gene sequence: CDR1 MNHNS, CDR2 SASEGT. This CDR3 is CASSDSGRKEFF. DNA for the CDR3: TGTGCCAGCAGTGATAGCGGGAGGAAGGAGTTCTTC.

A note on this clone: In the same sample, other DNA sequences code for this CDR3. The V and J genes are TRBV9 and TRBJ2-7, with no clear D. The germline gives CDR1 SGDLS, CDR2 YYNGEE. The CDR3 has 13 amino acids. Trimming pared 0 bases from V and 3 bases from J, leaving 7 bases between. CDR3 sequence: CASSVAPLYEQYF. For the CDR3, the DNA is TGTGCCAGCAGCGTAGCTCCACTCTACGAGCAGTACTTC.

V and J are TRBV11-2 and TRBJ1-3; D remains ambiguous. Germline V lookup: CDR1 SGHAT, CDR2 FQNNGV. The V end lost 0 bases, the J end lost 7 bases, and 16 bases lay between the germline ends. The CDR3 covers 16 residues. In DNA, the CDR3 is TGTGCCAGCAGCTTAGATGAGAACCCGCTCTGGAACACCATATATTTT. Its translation: CASSLDENPLWNTIYF.

The chain couples TRBV4-1 to TRBJ2-1; TRBD2 matches 11 bases. This CDR3 is built from 18 residues. Germline-derived CDR1 and CDR2 are MGHRA and YSYEKL. The V gene end was trimmed by 4 bases and the J gene end by 5 bases; junction bases not matched to a gene: 13. As DNA, the CDR3 is TGCGCCAGCAGCCCGACGGGGACTAGCGGCGCCTTAAACAATGAGCAGTTCTTC. Protein sequence: CASSPTGTSGALNNEQFF.

The gene calls are TRBV6-5 and TRBJ1-2; a weak D match, TRBD1 (6 bases). Germline CDR1 MNHEY, CDR2 SVGAGI. V dropped 2 bases and J dropped 5 bases, with 9 bases sitting between them. CDR3 length: 13 amino acids. CDR3 amino acids: CASSYPGAYGYTF. The CDR3 coding sequence is TGTGCCAGCAGTTACCCAGGGGCGTATGGCTACACCTTC.

The CDR3 DNA sequence: TGTGCCTGGAGTACTCAGGGGGGTAATCAGCCCCAGCATTTT. It yields the protein CAWSTQGGNQPQHF. The chain joins TRBV30 to TRBJ1-5, with TRBD1 matching 7 bases. The V segment lost 2 bases and the J segment 4 bases; nucleotides outside the gene matches: 5. Germline CDR1 and CDR2: GTSNPN and SVGIG (reference sequence). This CDR3 has 14 amino acids.

The genes are TRBV6-1 and TRBJ1-4, with a possible D match to TRBD1 (5 bases). The CDR3 length is 13 residues. Germline CDR1 reads MNHNS; CDR2 reads SASEGT. The V end was cut by 1 base, the J end by 7 bases, with 7 bases between. This CDR3 reads CASSEVGGEKLFF. CDR3 DNA: TGTGCCAGCAGTGAAGTGGGGGGTGAAAAACTGTTTTTT.

The chain couples TRBV18 to TRBJ1-5; D not certain. The V gene's germline CDR1 is KGHSH and CDR2 LQKENI. V lost 6 bases and J lost 0, with 9 bases in between. The CDR3 contains 14 residues. CDR3 bases: TGTGCCAGCTCTATGGAGAGTAGCAATCAGCCCCAGCATTTT. Encoded protein: CASSMESSNQPQHF.

The V and J genes are TRBV3-1 (or the pseudogene TRBV3-2) and TRBJ1-3; 9 bases map to TRBD1. CDR1 is LGHDT, CDR2 YNNKEL, per germline (reference sequence). V trimming: 4 bases; J trimming: 2 bases; junction bases outside the gene matches: 0. The CDR3 consists of 14 residues. Here the CDR3 DNA reads TGTGCCAGCAGCCGGGACAGGGCTGGAAACACCATATATTTT. It encodes CASSRDRAGNTIYF.

The rearrangement uses TRBV4-2 and TRBJ2-1; TRBD1 matches at 9 bases. This CDR3 comprises 14 residues. In germline, CDR1 is LGHNA, CDR2 YNFKEQ. V lost 5 bases and J lost 6; bases outside the gene matches: 5. In DNA, the CDR3 is TGTGCCAGCAGCAAGGACAGGGGCGGCAATGAGCAGTTCTTC. Translation: CASSKDRGGNEQFF.

The chain recombines TRBV7-3 with TRBJ2-1, with a possible D match to TRBD1 (5 bases). V dropped 1 base and J dropped 3 bases, with 10 bases sitting between them. Per germline, CDR1 SGHTA and CDR2 FQGTGA. The CDR3 is made up of 15 amino acids. The CDR3 is CASSLSQGSYNEQFF. The CDR3 nucleotides are TGTGCCAGCAGCTTAAGCCAGGGTAGCTACAATGAGCAGTTCTTC.

The chain recombines TRBV2 with TRBJ1-5; 7 bases match TRBD1. The CDR3 is 14 residues long. Germline V lookup: CDR1 SNHLY, CDR2 FYNNEI. V lost 3 bases to trimming and J lost 4 bases; unmatched junction nucleotides: 3. CDR3 DNA sequence: TGTGCCAGCAGTGAGGACAGGATTAATCAGCCCCAGCATTTT. Its protein is CASSEDRINQPQHF.

The genes are TRBV28 and TRBJ1-3; tentative D call: TRBD1 (6 bases). There are 14 residues in the CDR3. Germline values: CDR1 MDHEN, CDR2 SYDVKM. The V end lost 5 bases, the J end lost 2 bases, and 10 bases lay between the germline ends. The CDR3 bases are TGTGCCAGCAGTCAGGGGCAGACTGGAAACACCATATATTTT. Amino acid sequence: CASSQGQTGNTIYF.